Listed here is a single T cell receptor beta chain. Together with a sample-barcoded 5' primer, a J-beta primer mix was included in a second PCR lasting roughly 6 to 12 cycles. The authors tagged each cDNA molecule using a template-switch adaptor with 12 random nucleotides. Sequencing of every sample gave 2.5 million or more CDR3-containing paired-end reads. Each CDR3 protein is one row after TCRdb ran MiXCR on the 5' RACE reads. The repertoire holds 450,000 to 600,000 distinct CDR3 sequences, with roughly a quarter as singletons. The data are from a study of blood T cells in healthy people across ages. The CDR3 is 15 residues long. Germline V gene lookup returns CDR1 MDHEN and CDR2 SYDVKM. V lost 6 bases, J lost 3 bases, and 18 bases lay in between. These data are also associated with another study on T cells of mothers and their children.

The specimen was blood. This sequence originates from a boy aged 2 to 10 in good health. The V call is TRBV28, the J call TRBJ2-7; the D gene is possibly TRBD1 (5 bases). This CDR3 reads CASSPQGHLSYEQYF. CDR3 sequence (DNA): TGTGCCAGCAGCCCCCAGGGCCACCTCAGCTACGAGCAGTACTTC.